The next 15 T cell receptor beta chains were all read from a single sample in a study of tumor-infiltrating lymphocytes in primary liver carcinoma. Making TCR beta cDNA involved roughly 0.55 ug total RNA and a constant-region primer. ARM-PCR, slightly modified, supplied the TCR beta libraries through three nested multiplex PCR rounds. A C-beta reverse primer and TRBV1-TRBV30 forward primers served in each of the first two PCR rounds, at 10 cycles apiece. TCRdb passed the multiplex PCR reads through MiXCR, listing each CDR3 protein once. Among hundreds of thousands of distinct CDR3 sequences listed, around three fifths were seen once. RNA was extracted from whole blood without cell sorting, alongside germline DNA. Sequencing was carried out using peripheral blood. Receptors were obtained from a woman aged 25 to 39 with primary liver carcinoma and hepatitis B virus infection.

This chain uses TRBV6-5 with TRBJ2-5, with 10 positions matching TRBD1. Germline CDR1 and CDR2: MNHEY and SVGAGI. With V trimmed by 6 bases and J by 2 bases, 6 bases remained unmatched. The CDR3 is made up of 15 amino acids. The CDR3 DNA follows: TGTGCCAGCAGCCCGGGACAGGGGAGACAAGAGACCCAGTACTTC. The encoded protein is CASSPGQGRQETQYF.

With regard to this clonotype: One end of the junction does not line up with germline, which may come from a read error. V gene TRBV6-1 combines with J gene TRBJ2-7, with D possibly matching TRBD2 (5 bases). The CDR3 has 15 residues. CDR1 is MNHNS, CDR2 SASEGT, per germline. The CDR3 loop is CTSSEDSIHAYEQYF. The CDR3 DNA sequence: TGTACCAGCAGTGAGGACTCCATCCACGCCTACGAGCAGTACTTC.

Concerning this clonotype: An end of the junction does not agree with germline; a read error may underlie this. J is TRBJ1-5 and V is TRBV28; D is unresolved. The germline V gene encodes CDR1 MDHEN and CDR2 SYDVKM. The CDR3 sequence is 18 residues long. The CDR3 protein is CASRRAMSRAYSNPPQHF. As DNA, the CDR3 is TGTGCCAGCCGTCGGGCCATGTCCAGAGCCTATAGCAATCCGCCCCAGCATTTT.

Turning to this clonotype: A much bigger clone sits one base away, suggesting this may be a read error. The chain links TRBV12-3 or TRBV12-4 to TRBJ2-4; no clear D gene. The CDR3 runs 15 residues. Trimming took off 1 base at V and 0 bases at J, with 7 bases between the two ends. The CDR3 protein is CASSLGLPAKNIQYF. CDR3 nucleotide sequence: TGTGCCAGCAGTTTAGGATTACCAGCCAAAAACATTCAGTACTTC.

This clonotype has more than one count but fewer than ten. The chain joins TRBV7-9 to TRBJ2-5, with 10 bases that match TRBD2. The junction had 2 bases not matched to a gene; V was cut back by 3 bases and J by 1 base. This CDR3 has 15 residues. Germline lookup yields CDR1 SEHNR and CDR2 FQNEAQ (reference sequence). CDR3 in DNA: TGTGCCAGCAGCTTTGGACTAGCGGTCCAAGAGACCCAGTACTTC. Protein sequence: CASSFGLAVQETQYF.

This clonotype was observed a few times. This chain uses TRBV13 with TRBJ2-3; 7 positions agree with TRBD2. The CDR3 covers 15 residues. Unmatched junction bases numbered 11, after V lost 6 bases and J lost 5 bases. Germline CDR1 and CDR2: PRHDT and FYEKMQ (reference sequence). CDR3: CASRTGTNRGDTQYF. The CDR3 DNA is TGTGCCAGCAGAACCGGGACTAACCGGGGAGATACGCAGTATTTT.

J is TRBJ1-4 and V is TRBV6-5, with a possible D match to TRBD1 (5 bases). Germline CDR1 reads MNHEY; CDR2 reads SVGAGI. V gave up 5 bases and J gave up 10 bases, with 14 bases separating them. This CDR3 contains 13 residues. CDR3 in amino acids: CASSAGWQGKLFF. Written as DNA, the CDR3 is TGTGCCAGCAGTGCAGGGTGGCAGGGAAAACTGTTTTTT.

This clonotype showed up just a few times. This chain uses TRBV13 with TRBJ2-5; D is uncertain. CDR1 and CDR2 from the germline V gene are PRHDT and FYEKMQ (reference sequence). The length of the CDR3 is 13 residues. V dropped 1 base and J dropped 9 bases, with 12 bases sitting between them. The CDR3 spells CASSLAGRRAQYF. The DNA of the CDR3 is TGTGCCAGCAGCTTAGCAGGCCGCCGGGCCCAGTACTTC.

Notes on this clonotype: A junction end diverges from the germline sequence, so it may reflect a read error. J is TRBJ2-7 and V is TRBV5-6, with D possibly matching TRBD2 (5 bases). CDR1 is SGHDT, CDR2 YYEEEE, per germline. CDR3 length: 14 residues. The CDR3 region is CASSLTAASWEQCF. The CDR3 nucleotides are TGTGCCAGCAGCTTGACGGCAGCATCTTGGGAGCAGTGCTTC.

In this sample, this clonotype turned up a few times. The chain combines TRBV14 with TRBJ2-1; either TRBD1 or TRBD2 may supply D (6 bases each). The CDR3 spans 16 residues. The ends were cut back, 1 base at V and 7 bases at J, with 17 bases in the middle. Germline CDR1 and CDR2: SGHDN and FVKESK. The CDR3 DNA follows: TGTGCCAGCAGCCAAGGCGCGGGACACCGCCGGAATGAGCAGTTCTTC. As protein: CASSQGAGHRRNEQFF.

The V gene is TRBV12-3 or TRBV12-4, the J gene TRBJ2-4, with 8 bases matching TRBD2. V shed 6 bases, J shed 3 bases, and the junction held 19 bases outside the gene matches. The length of the CDR3 is 19 residues. The CDR3 nucleotides read TGTGCCAGCAGCCCAGCCGGGGGGGTCGGGAACGAGGTCAAAAACATTCAGTACTTC. Residues: CASSPAGGVGNEVKNIQYF.

Note on this clonotype: An end of the junction differs from the germline gene, which may be a read error. J is TRBJ2-7 and V is TRBV7-9; tentatively, D is TRBD2 (5 bases). This CDR3 spans 14 amino acids. Germline-derived CDR1 and CDR2 are SEHNR and FQNEAQ (reference sequence). The DNA for the CDR3 is TGTGCCAGCACTTTCGGGGTAGGAAGGTACGAGCGGTACTTC. Translating it yields CASTFGVGRYERYF.

V gene TRBV6-2 or TRBV6-3 combines with J gene TRBJ2-1; tentatively, D is TRBD2 (6 bases). This CDR3 has 14 amino acids. The ends were cut back, 10 bases at V and 4 bases at J, with 17 bases in the middle. Per germline, CDR1 MNHEY and CDR2 SVGEGT. The CDR3 is CANDGGLSYNEQFF. The CDR3 DNA follows: TGTGCCAACGACGGGGGATTGTCATACAATGAGCAGTTCTTC.

In DNA, the CDR3 is TGTGCCAGCAGCATCAACGGAGTCTACAATGAGCAGTTCTTC. This gives the protein CASSINGVYNEQFF. The V call is TRBV28, the J call TRBJ2-1; D is undetermined. CDR1 and CDR2 from the germline V gene are MDHEN and SYDVKM. Trimming removed 6 bases from V and 3 bases from J, with 12 bases in between. There are 14 residues in the CDR3.

The chain has TRBV2 and TRBJ2-2; no clear D. The germline V and J ends were trimmed by 7 bases and 1 base, with 10 bases remaining between them. This CDR3 contains 14 residues. In germline, CDR1 is SNHLY, CDR2 FYNNEI. The CDR3 spells CASNSDLNTGELFF. The CDR3 nucleotides read TGTGCCAGCAACTCGGATTTGAACACCGGGGAGCTGTTTTTT.